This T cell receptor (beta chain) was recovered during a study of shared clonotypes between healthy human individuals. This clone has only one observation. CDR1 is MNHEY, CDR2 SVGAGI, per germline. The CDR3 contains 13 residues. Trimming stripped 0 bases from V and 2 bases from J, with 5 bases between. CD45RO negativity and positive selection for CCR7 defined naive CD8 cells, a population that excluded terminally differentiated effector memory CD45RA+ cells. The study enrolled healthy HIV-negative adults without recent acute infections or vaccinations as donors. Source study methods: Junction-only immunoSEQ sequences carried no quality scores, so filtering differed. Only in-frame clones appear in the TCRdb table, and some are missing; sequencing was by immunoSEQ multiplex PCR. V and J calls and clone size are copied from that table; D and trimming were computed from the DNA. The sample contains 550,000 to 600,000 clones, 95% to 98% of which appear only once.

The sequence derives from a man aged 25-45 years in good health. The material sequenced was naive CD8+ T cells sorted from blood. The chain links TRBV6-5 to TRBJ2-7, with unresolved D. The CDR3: CASSYSQAYEQYF. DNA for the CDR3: TGTGCCAGCAGTTACTCCCAGGCCTACGAGCAGTACTTC.